Sequencing of this TCR beta chain was carried out in a study of OX40 agonist ivuxolimab in advanced cancers. Study-wide findings and caveats: Circulating CD4+ and CD8+ T cells showed clonal expansion by week 6 at 0.1 to 3.0 mg/kg.

Clones were read by immunoSEQ multiplex PCR, and TCRdb kept only the in-frame ones, dropping some. The repertoire consists of tens of thousands of clones, with around 79% occurring once and the leading ten covering under 2%. Regarding this clone: Its antigen is not known.

The sequences come from CD4+ or CD8+ T cells sorted from blood, collected in a trial of the OX40 agonist ivuxolimab. The TCR sequence derives from an adult with an advanced solid tumor such as melanoma, head and neck, liver or kidney cancer.

CDR3 amino acids: CASSVRNLLQTDQSDNNYGYTF. In DNA, the CDR3 is TGTGCCAGTAGCGTCCGGAACCTCCTACAGACAGACCAATCCGACAATAACTATGGCTACACCTTC. The J gene is TRBJ1-2, the V gene TRBV19; D possibly corresponds to TRBD1 (5 bases). This CDR3 is built from 22 residues. Trimming removed 6 bases at V and 1 base at J, with 36 bases between. CDR1 and CDR2 from the germline V gene are LNHDA and SQIVND (reference sequence).